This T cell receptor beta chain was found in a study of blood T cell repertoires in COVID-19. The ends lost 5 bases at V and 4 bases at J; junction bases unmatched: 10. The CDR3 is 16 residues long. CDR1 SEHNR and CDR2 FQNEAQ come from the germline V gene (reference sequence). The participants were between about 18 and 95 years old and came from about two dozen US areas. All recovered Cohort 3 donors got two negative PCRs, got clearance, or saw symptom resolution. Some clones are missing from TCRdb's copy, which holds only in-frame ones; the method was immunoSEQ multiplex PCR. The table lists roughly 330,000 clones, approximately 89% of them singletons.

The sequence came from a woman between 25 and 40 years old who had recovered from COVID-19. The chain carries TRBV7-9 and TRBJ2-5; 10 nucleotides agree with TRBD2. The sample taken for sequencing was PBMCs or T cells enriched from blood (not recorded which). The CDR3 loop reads CASSPALAGERETQYF. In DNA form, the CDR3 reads TGTGCCAGCAGCCCAGCCCTAGCGGGGGAAAGAGAGACCCAGTACTTC.